What follows is one T cell receptor beta chain and its context. Its antigen is currently unknown. V gave up 6 bases and J gave up 1 base, with 9 bases separating them. Germline assignment: CDR1 SNHLY and CDR2 FYNNEI. There are 13 residues in the CDR3. This specimen belongs to a study of PD-1 blockade in classical Hodgkin lymphoma. TCRdb keeps only in-frame clones here, not all; method: immunoSEQ multiplex PCR. The sample has tens of thousands of clones; approximately 78% are singletons. The study, taken as a whole, reports: Those patients who began receiving nivolumab less than 1 year after ASCT had lower diversity, and they were excluded. The baseline diversity of complete responders showed similarity to that of newly diagnosed patients.

Regarding time point: cycle 4 day 1 (C4D1), after 5 to 7 weeks of nivolumab. All trial patients relapsed after autologous stem cell transplantation. This sequence originates from a human donor with classical Hodgkin lymphoma. The rearrangement links TRBV2 to TRBJ1-2; possibly TRBD1 for D (6 bases). The specimen was peripheral blood mononuclear cells (PBMCs), collected before the fourth cycle of nivolumab. This CDR3 reads CASSNRVNYGYTF. The CDR3 DNA sequence: TGTGCCAGCAGCAACAGGGTTAACTATGGCTACACCTTC.